Sequencing of this TCR beta chain was carried out in a study of T cells in Graves' hyperthyroidism and ophthalmopathy (dated by TCRdb to the late 2010s). Regarding the research as a whole: Peripheral blood samples were taken at the time of initial diagnosis, prior to any treatment. Once sampling was done, hyperthyroidism patients were given methimazole at a starting dose of 30 mg daily, whereas ophthalmopathy patients were given high-dose intravenous methylprednisolone. The approximately 90 discovery patients were divided at random into training and test sets in a 7:3 ratio. A discovery cohort of approximately 97 patients, about 40 with Graves' ophthalmopathy and roughly 59 with stable Graves' hyperthyroidism, was used to find distinguishing TCR V-J signatures. Prospective prediction of ophthalmopathy was tested in an independent validation cohort consisting of roughly 20 hyperthyroidism patients and some 17 patients who later progressed to ophthalmopathy. Thyroid tissue and blood T-cell repertoires from several Graves' hyperthyroidism patients were also compared in the study. According to the paper, TCR Vbeta CDR3 sequencing was carried out on over 130 peripheral blood samples, which came from 40 to 45 ophthalmopathy, around 74 hyperthyroidism and roughly 17 progressor patients. The full study reports these points: No statistical method was used to set the sample size in advance, and investigators knew the group allocation. Most expanded thyroid clonotypes (frequency above 0.001) were also detected in blood, a finding suggesting that blood repertoires may reflect thyroid immune responses. A model built on a 13 V-J signature distinguished ophthalmopathy from stable hyperthyroidism, reaching 85% to 90% sensitivity and 81% to 83% specificity in cross-validation and 80%/75% in testing. During validation, the model predicted progression to ophthalmopathy a median of around six months ahead of onset, with roughly 65% sensitivity and around 72% specificity.

V lost 2 bases and J lost 8 bases; the stretch between them is 15 bases long. The CDR3 numbers 15 residues from cysteine through phenylalanine. The only DNA kept is the CDR3, 45 bases in frame from the first base. CDR1 SNHLY and CDR2 FYNNEI were looked up in the germline V gene. TCR beta CDR3 regions were amplified from RNA transcripts. The TCR CDR3 was subjected to a first round of RT-PCR using the HTBI primer set and the Qiagen OneStep RT-PCR kit. A second multiplex PCR round built the libraries, followed by size selection and purification. The libraries were sequenced on an Illumina HiSeq2000 using paired-end 100 bp reads. The original methods were these. SOAPnuke was used to process the raw data, with reads discarded if the reads contained adapters or uncalled bases, had a mean Phred below 15, or lacked an exact constant-primer or identifier match. High-quality paired reads were merged with COPE v1.2.5, and unique nucleotide sequences were defined as clonotypes. MiTCR v1.1 was used to align the clonotypes against IMGT TRBV, TRBD and TRBJ reference segments. Only V-J combinations with frequency above 0.0001, covering roughly 99% of repertoires, were analysed. A TCS score was defined as the ratio of F50 (clonal expansion) to E x V (chaos), with BLOSUM62-based TCRdist applied between CDR3 peptides within each V-J. Welch's t-statistics and random forest reduced 500 to 650 V-J features to 10 to 15, which were used in a naive Bayes classifier (R e1071). TCRdb ran its own pipeline on the public reads, namely fastp trimming at Q25 and MiXCR clone calling, and kept in-frame beta chains. Rows are unified per CDR3 protein, each entry keeping the most common DNA and genes. The V and J calls come from TCRdb's annotation, not from the publication. The sample table lists a few hundred thousand distinct CDR3 sequences, roughly 13% of them with a count of one. The ten largest clones take up 5.3% of the sample.

Stable Graves' hyperthyroidism was defined as the absence of progression to ophthalmopathy over 18 months of follow-up. Hyperthyroidism patients were newly diagnosed, with disease duration under 2 months, and aged 18 to 65 years. Patients with uncontrolled infections, other autoimmune diseases, pregnancy or lactation were excluded. Diagnoses were based on clinical symptoms, serum thyroxine and TRAb, thyroid ultrasound and orbital computed tomography. Ficoll-Paque density gradient centrifugation was used to isolate PBMCs from 10 ml of fresh peripheral blood. Trizol reagent was used to extract total RNA, and RNA quality was then checked on an Agilent 2100 Bioanalyzer. This clonotype has a count of ten or more. There is no known antigen for this receptor. No clone much larger than this one lies a single base away; base qualities are absent.

The V gene is TRBV2 and the J gene is TRBJ1-4; no D gene is confidently identified. The receptor was isolated from a woman between 18 and 29 years old with Graves' hyperthyroidism. Sequencing used blood. The DNA reads as follows: TGTGCCAGCAGTGAAAACGGGAGAGTTATCGAAAAACTGTTTTTT. This is translated as CASSENGRVIEKLFF.